Following are 25 T cell receptor beta chains from one sample sequenced in a study of OX40 agonist ivuxolimab in advanced cancers. Assay used: immunoSEQ multiplex PCR; TCRdb lists only in-frame clones, some missing. The sample has about 67,000 clones; roughly nine tenths are singletons. The sample in question was CD4+ or CD8+ T cells sorted from blood, obtained in a trial of the OX40 agonist ivuxolimab. The receptors derive from an adult with an advanced solid tumor such as melanoma, head and neck, liver or kidney cancer.

The chain links TRBV19 to TRBJ2-2, with a tentative D call TRBD2 (5 bases). The CDR3 runs to 15 residues. The V end was cut by 6 bases, the J end by 8 bases, with 19 bases between. The germline gives CDR1 LNHDA, CDR2 SQIVND (reference sequence). This CDR3 is CASSGVRLRGGELFF. For the CDR3, the DNA is TGTGCCAGTAGCGGGGTCCGCCTGCGAGGGGGGGAGCTGTTTTTT.

The chain recombines TRBV11-3 with TRBJ2-5, with a tentative D call TRBD2 (5 bases). Germline V gives CDR1 SGHNT, CDR2 YENEEA. This CDR3 contains 13 residues. V lost 5 bases and J 7 bases, leaving 14 bases between the germline ends. The CDR3 protein is CASSPTRGGTQYF. The CDR3 DNA reads as TGTGCCAGCAGCCCGACCCGAGGAGGGACCCAGTACTTC.

V usage is TRBV5-5 and J usage is TRBJ2-5; 9 nucleotides line up with TRBD1. This CDR3 contains 14 residues. Germline V gives CDR1 SGHKS, CDR2 YYEKEE (reference sequence). The junction had 5 bases not matched to a gene; V was cut back by 4 bases and J by 4 bases. The CDR3 is CASSDRTGVETQYF. Here the CDR3 DNA reads TGTGCCAGCAGCGACAGGACAGGGGTAGAGACCCAGTACTTC.

This chain joins TRBV18 and TRBJ1-5; tentatively, D is TRBD1 (6 bases). V shed 3 bases and J shed 4 bases, with 10 bases lying between them. CDR1 is KGHSH, CDR2 LQKENI, per germline. The CDR3 loop spans 14 amino acids. Written as DNA, the CDR3 is TGTGCCAGCTCACCTGGACAGACTAATCAGCCCCAGCATTTT. It specifies CASSPGQTNQPQHF.

This chain links TRBV5-1 with TRBJ2-1; TRBD1 might be the D (6 bases). The CDR3 runs 13 residues. Germline loops: CDR1 SGHRS, CDR2 YFSETQ. V was shortened by 0 bases and J by 8 bases, with 9 bases between the two germline ends. The CDR3 spells CASSLEEGDEQFF. The CDR3 DNA is TGCGCCAGCAGCTTGGAAGAGGGGGATGAGCAGTTCTTC.

This clone appeared a few times. The V gene is TRBV2, the J gene TRBJ2-3; D possibly corresponds to TRBD2 (6 bases). The CDR3 length is 15 residues. The V gene's germline CDR1 is SNHLY and CDR2 FYNNEI. The V end lost 3 bases, the J end lost 2 bases, and 12 bases lay between the germline ends. CDR3 loop: CASSDGGASTDTQYF. The DNA of the CDR3 is TGTGCCAGCAGTGATGGCGGGGCCTCCACAGATACGCAGTATTTT.

The chain combines TRBV10-3 with TRBJ2-2; possible D gene TRBD2, 7 bases. V lost 3 bases to trimming and J lost 5 bases, with 16 bases between them. This CDR3 is built from 16 residues. Germline CDR1 reads ENHRY; CDR2 reads SYGVKD. The CDR3 nucleotides are TGTGCCATCAGTGAATTTTCGGGGGGCCGAACCGGGGAGCTGTTTTTT. It translates to CAISEFSGGRTGELFF.

This chain connects TRBV10-3 to TRBJ2-3; D gene ambiguous. The CDR3 runs to 13 residues. The V end was cut by 3 bases, the J end by 4 bases, with 8 bases between. Germline values: CDR1 ENHRY, CDR2 SYGVKD. The CDR3 DNA reads as TGTGCCATCAGTGACAACAAAGCAGATACGCAGTATTTT. As protein: CAISDNKADTQYF.

In this sample, this clone turned up a few times. The same CDR3 can be traced to other DNA sequences in this sample. The rearrangement links TRBV4-2 to TRBJ2-1; D ambiguous. The CDR3 consists of 13 residues. CDR1 is LGHNA and CDR2 is YNFKEQ in the germline V gene. The ends were cut back, 0 bases at V and 9 bases at J, with 9 bases in the middle. The CDR3: CASSQDLGFEQFF. DNA of the CDR3: TGTGCCAGCAGCCAAGATTTAGGGTTTGAGCAGTTCTTC.

This sequence joins TRBV10-3 and TRBJ2-5; D assignment may be TRBD1 or TRBD2 (5 bases each). Germline CDR1 and CDR2: ENHRY and SYGVKD. V was trimmed by 6 bases and J by 0 bases, leaving 11 bases between them. The CDR3 covers 14 residues. Here the CDR3 DNA reads TGTGCCATCAGGGGACCCACGTACCAAGAGACCCAGTACTTC. As protein: CAIRGPTYQETQYF.

The V call is TRBV11-3, the J call TRBJ2-5; D remains unclear. The germline gives CDR1 SGHNT, CDR2 YENEEA. The CDR3 is 13 residues long. V was trimmed by 1 base and J by 4 bases, leaving 7 bases between them. CDR3 sequence (DNA): TGTGCCAGCAGCTTAGGTCCGAGAGAGACCCAGTACTTC. This translates into CASSLGPRETQYF.

The V and J genes are TRBV25-1 and TRBJ1-2; 9 bases match TRBD1. The CDR3 extends over 14 amino acids. Per germline, CDR1 MGHDK and CDR2 SYGVNS. V trimming: 3 bases; J trimming: 6 bases; junction bases outside the gene matches: 5. In DNA form, the CDR3 reads TGTGCCAGCAGTGAGACAGGGGGTAAGGATGGCTACACCTTC. This gives the protein CASSETGGKDGYTF.

Written as DNA, the CDR3 is TGCGCCAGCAGCTTGGACGAGGTGGGCACCGGGGAGCTGTTTTTT. This codes for CASSLDEVGTGELFF. J is TRBJ2-2 and V is TRBV5-1; D unclear. The CDR3 runs to 15 residues. CDR1 and CDR2 (germline): SGHRS, YFSETQ. V lost 0 bases to trimming and J lost 4 bases, with 10 bases between them. Full variable domain (outside the CDR3, taken from reference TRBV5-1 and TRBJ2-2): KAGVTQTPRYLIKTRGQQVTLSCSPISGHRSVSWYQQTPGQGLQFLFEYFSETQRNKGNFPGRFSGRQFSNSRSEMNVSTLELGDSALYLCASSLDEVGTGELFFGEGSRLTVL.

This chain connects TRBV6-6 to TRBJ2-5; D is undetermined. This CDR3 spans 14 amino acids. The germline V gene has CDR1 MNHNY and CDR2 SVGAGI (reference sequence). The germline V and J ends were trimmed by 0 bases and 3 bases, with 8 bases remaining between them. Written as DNA, the CDR3 is TGTGCCAGCAGTTACTCGCACTCTAAAGAGACCCAGTACTTC. It specifies CASSYSHSKETQYF.

This clone has just one count. V and J are TRBV11-2 and TRBJ1-2; TRBD1 matches at 9 bases. In germline, CDR1 is SGHAT, CDR2 FQNNGV. V was clipped by 3 bases and J by 6 bases; unmatched bases: 5. CDR3 length equals 14 residues. The CDR3 sequence: CASSFGTGWDGYTF. The CDR3, as DNA: TGTGCCAGCAGCTTCGGGACAGGGTGGGATGGCTACACCTTC.

The V call is TRBV11-2, the J call TRBJ2-7; 13 nucleotides match TRBD2. CDR1 and CDR2 (germline): SGHAT, FQNNGV. This CDR3 comprises 15 residues. Trimming at V came to 5 bases and at J to 3 bases, leaving 4 bases not matched to a gene. The CDR3, as DNA: TGTGCCAGCAGCCCCGGGACTAGCGGGATCTACGAGCAGTACTTC. Residues: CASSPGTSGIYEQYF.

A word on this clone: The sample has other DNA sequences that encode this CDR3 too. The chain uses TRBV5-1 and TRBJ2-2; D perhaps matches TRBD1 (5 bases). Trimming cost V 1 base and J 1 base, with 5 bases left between them. This CDR3 spans 14 amino acids. Looked up from germline, CDR1 is SGHRS and CDR2 is YFSETQ. The chain's CDR3 is CASSLTGNTGELFF. CDR3 bases: TGCGCCAGCAGCTTGACAGGGAACACCGGGGAGCTGTTTTTT.

The V gene is TRBV18, the J gene TRBJ1-2; no firm D call. The CDR3 is made up of 14 amino acids. Germline lookup yields CDR1 KGHSH and CDR2 LQKENI. V was clipped by 4 bases and J by 2 bases, with 11 bases between them. CDR3 nucleotide sequence: TGTGCCAGCTCACTCGAATACCCCAACTATGGCTACACCTTC. Protein: CASSLEYPNYGYTF.

The rearrangement links TRBV28 to TRBJ1-4; D unclear. The CDR3 is 15 residues long. V was clipped by 4 bases and J by 8 bases, with 17 bases between them. Germline CDR1 MDHEN, CDR2 SYDVKM. CDR3 amino acids: CASSSPQDLGEKLFF. The CDR3 region has the DNA TGTGCCAGCAGTTCACCTCAGGATCTCGGAGAAAAACTGTTTTTT.

The chain joins TRBV7-2 to TRBJ2-1, with D tentatively TRBD1 or TRBD2 (7 bases each). The CDR3 has 13 amino acids. In germline, CDR1 is SGHTA, CDR2 FQGNSA. Between the trimmed V and J ends, which lost 1 base and 10 bases, there was a span of 11 bases. The CDR3 bases are TGTGCCAGCAGCTTAGGGCAGGGGGGGGAGCAGTTCTTC. Protein product: CASSLGQGGEQFF. The full variable domain, with the rest looked up from reference TRBV7-2 and TRBJ2-1, is GAGVSQSPSNKVTEKGKDVELRCDPISGHTALYWYRQSLGQGLEFLIYFQGNSAPDKSGLPSDRFSAERTGGSVSTLTIQRTQQEDSAVYLCASSLGQGGEQFFGPGTRLTVL.

J is TRBJ2-2 and V is TRBV11-2, with TRBD1 matching over 7 bases. CDR1 and CDR2 (germline): SGHAT, FQNNGV. V dropped 2 bases and J dropped 3; count of bases not matched to a gene: 0. The CDR3 is made up of 14 amino acids. The CDR3 is CASSLTGDTGELFF. The CDR3 nucleotides are TGTGCCAGCAGCTTAACAGGGGACACCGGGGAGCTGTTTTTT.

The V call is TRBV6-4, the J call TRBJ2-3; the match to TRBD2 covers 10 bases. The V segment lost 6 bases and the J segment 3 bases; nucleotides outside the gene matches: 0. The V gene's germline CDR1 is MRHNA and CDR2 SNTAGT. The CDR3 covers 13 residues. DNA of the CDR3: TGTGCCAGCAGACTAGCGGGAACAGATACGCAGTATTTT. It translates to CASRLAGTDTQYF.

The J gene is TRBJ2-1, the V gene TRBV9, with 11 bases fitting TRBD2. Germline CDR1 and CDR2: SGDLS and YYNGEE. The CDR3 runs to 15 residues. After removal of 3 bases from V and 4 bases from J, the junction contained 3 bases not matched to a gene. The CDR3 coding sequence is TGTGCCAGCAGCGAGAGACTAGCGGGGTACAATGAGCAGTTCTTC. It yields the protein CASSERLAGYNEQFF.

V gene TRBV30 combines with J gene TRBJ1-1; D is perhaps TRBD1 (5 bases). This CDR3 comprises 14 residues. Germline V gene data show CDR1 as GTSNPN and CDR2 as SVGIG (reference sequence). Trimming shortened V by 4 bases and J by 0 bases, and 12 bases separated the two germline ends. The CDR3 here is CAWKRGSLNTEAFF. The CDR3 DNA is TGTGCCTGGAAAAGGGGAAGCCTGAACACTGAAGCTTTCTTT. The full variable domain, in which reference TRBV30 and TRBJ1-1 provide the parts outside the CDR3, is SQTIHQWPATLVQPVGSPLSLECTVEGTSNPNLYWYRQAAGRGLQLLFYSVGIGQISSEVPQNLSASRPQDRQFILSSKKLLLSDSGFYLCAWKRGSLNTEAFFGQGTRLTVV.

The chain recombines TRBV5-1 with TRBJ1-1, with D possibly matching TRBD1 (6 bases). CDR1 and CDR2 from the germline V gene are SGHRS and YFSETQ. This CDR3 has 17 residues. The V end lost 0 bases, the J end lost 0 bases, and 15 bases lay between the germline ends. In DNA form, the CDR3 reads TGCGCCAGCAGCTTGGCCCTAGCACAGGGCGTGAACACTGAAGCTTTCTTT. Amino acid sequence: CASSLALAQGVNTEAFF.